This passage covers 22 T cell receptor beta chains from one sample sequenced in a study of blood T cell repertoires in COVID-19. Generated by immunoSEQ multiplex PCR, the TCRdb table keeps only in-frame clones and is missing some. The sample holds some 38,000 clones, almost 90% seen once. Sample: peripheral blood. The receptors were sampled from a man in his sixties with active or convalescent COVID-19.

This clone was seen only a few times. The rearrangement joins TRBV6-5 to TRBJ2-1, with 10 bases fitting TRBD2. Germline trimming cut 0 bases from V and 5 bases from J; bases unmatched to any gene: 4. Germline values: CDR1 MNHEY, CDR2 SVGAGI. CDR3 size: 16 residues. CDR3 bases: TGTGCCAGCAGTTACTCGATAGCGGGAGGTAACAATGAGCAGTTCTTC. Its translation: CASSYSIAGGNNEQFF.

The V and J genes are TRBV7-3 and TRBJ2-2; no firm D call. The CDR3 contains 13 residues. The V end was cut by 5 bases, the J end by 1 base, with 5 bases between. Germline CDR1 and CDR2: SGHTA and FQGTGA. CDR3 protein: CASSPQNTGELFF. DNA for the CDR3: TGTGCCAGCAGCCCACAGAACACCGGGGAGCTGTTTTTT.

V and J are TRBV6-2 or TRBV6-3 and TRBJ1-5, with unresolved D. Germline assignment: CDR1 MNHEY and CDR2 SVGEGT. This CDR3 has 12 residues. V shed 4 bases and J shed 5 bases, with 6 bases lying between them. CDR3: CASSSGYQPQHF. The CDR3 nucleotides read TGTGCCAGCAGTTCGGGTTATCAGCCCCAGCATTTT.

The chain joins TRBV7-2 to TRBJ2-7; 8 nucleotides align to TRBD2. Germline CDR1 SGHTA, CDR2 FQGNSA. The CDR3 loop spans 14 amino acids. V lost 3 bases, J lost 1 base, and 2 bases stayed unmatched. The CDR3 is CASSLLAGSYEQYF. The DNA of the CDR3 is TGTGCCAGCAGCTTGTTAGCGGGATCCTACGAGCAGTACTTC.

CDR3 nucleotides: TGTGCCAGCAGCTTCGGGGAGGGGGATGGCTACACCTTC. Translating gives CASSFGEGDGYTF. The chain uses TRBV7-2 and TRBJ1-2; tentatively, D is TRBD1 (6 bases). The CDR3 contains 13 residues. V lost 3 bases and J lost 6, with 11 bases in between. Germline V gene lookup returns CDR1 SGHTA and CDR2 FQGNSA.

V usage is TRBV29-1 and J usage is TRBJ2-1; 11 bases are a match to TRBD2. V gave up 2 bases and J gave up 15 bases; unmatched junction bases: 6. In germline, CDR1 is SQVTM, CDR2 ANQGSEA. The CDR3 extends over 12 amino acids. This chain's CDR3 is CSVELGLAVPFF. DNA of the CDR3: TGCAGCGTTGAATTGGGACTAGCGGTACCGTTCTTC.

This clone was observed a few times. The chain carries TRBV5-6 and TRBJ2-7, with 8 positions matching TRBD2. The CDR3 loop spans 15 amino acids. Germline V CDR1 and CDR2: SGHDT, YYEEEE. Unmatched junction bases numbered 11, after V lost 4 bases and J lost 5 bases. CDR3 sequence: CASSRGTRATNEQYF. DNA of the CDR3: TGTGCCAGCAGCCGAGGGACTAGGGCGACGAACGAGCAGTACTTC.

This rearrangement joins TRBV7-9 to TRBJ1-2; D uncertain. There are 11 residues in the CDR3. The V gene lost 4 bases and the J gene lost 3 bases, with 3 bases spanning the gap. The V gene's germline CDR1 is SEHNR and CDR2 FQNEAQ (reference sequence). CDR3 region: CASSSDYGYTF. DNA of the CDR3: TGTGCCAGCAGCTCCGACTATGGCTACACCTTC.

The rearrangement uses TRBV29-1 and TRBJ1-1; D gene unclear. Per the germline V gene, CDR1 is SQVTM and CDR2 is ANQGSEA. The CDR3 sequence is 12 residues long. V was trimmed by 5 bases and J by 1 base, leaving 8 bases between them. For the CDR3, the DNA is TGCAGCGTTTACAGCGGGAACACTGAAGCTTTCTTT. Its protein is CSVYSGNTEAFF.

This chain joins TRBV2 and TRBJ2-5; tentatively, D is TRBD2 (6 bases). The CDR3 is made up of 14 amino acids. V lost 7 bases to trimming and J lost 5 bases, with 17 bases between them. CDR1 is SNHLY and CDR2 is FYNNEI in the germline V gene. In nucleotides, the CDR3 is TGTGCCAGCAAAATTTCACTAGCCGGGGAGACCCAGTACTTC. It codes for CASKISLAGETQYF.

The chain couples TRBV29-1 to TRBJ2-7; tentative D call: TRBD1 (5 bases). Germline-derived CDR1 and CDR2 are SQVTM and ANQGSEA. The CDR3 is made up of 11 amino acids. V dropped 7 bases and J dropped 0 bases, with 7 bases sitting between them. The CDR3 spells CSGTLSYEQYF. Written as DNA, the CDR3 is TGCAGCGGGACACTCTCCTACGAGCAGTACTTC.

For the CDR3, the DNA is TGTGCCAGCAGTTTATCGGACAGCAGGTTGTTTTTT. This translates into CASSLSDSRLFF. This sequence joins TRBV28 and TRBJ1-4, with D possibly TRBD1 on 6 matching bases. Germline V gives CDR1 MDHEN, CDR2 SYDVKM. The CDR3 runs to 12 residues. V was pared by 1 base and J by 15 bases, with 12 bases between.

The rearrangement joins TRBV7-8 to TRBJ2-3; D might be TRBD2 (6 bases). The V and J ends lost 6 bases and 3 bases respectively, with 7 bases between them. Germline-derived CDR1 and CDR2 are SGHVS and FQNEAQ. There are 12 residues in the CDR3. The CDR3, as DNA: TGTGCCAGCAGAGGGAGGACAGATACGCAGTATTTT. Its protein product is CASRGRTDTQYF.

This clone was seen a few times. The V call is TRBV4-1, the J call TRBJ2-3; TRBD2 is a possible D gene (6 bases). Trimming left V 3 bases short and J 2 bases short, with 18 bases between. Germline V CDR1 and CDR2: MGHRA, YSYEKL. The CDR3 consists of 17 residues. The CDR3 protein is CASSQKAGQSPTDTQYF. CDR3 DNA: TGCGCCAGCAGCCAGAAAGCGGGCCAATCCCCCACAGATACGCAGTATTTT.

The CDR3 nucleotides are TGTGCCAGCAGTTTTCGGTCCTTTCGACAGGGGGTGGGTCGGGAGACCCAGTACTTC. It encodes CASSFRSFRQGVGRETQYF. This sequence joins TRBV28 and TRBJ2-5, with TRBD1 matching over 9 bases. This CDR3 region has 19 residues. Germline lookup yields CDR1 MDHEN and CDR2 SYDVKM. V shed 3 bases and J 5 bases; nucleotides not matched to a gene: 19.

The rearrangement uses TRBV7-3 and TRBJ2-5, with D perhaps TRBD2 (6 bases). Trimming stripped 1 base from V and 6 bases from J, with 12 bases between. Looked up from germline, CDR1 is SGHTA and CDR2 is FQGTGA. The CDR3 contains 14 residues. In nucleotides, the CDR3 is TGTGCCAGCAGCTTAAGCGGGGACGGAAAGACCCAGTACTTC. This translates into CASSLSGDGKTQYF.

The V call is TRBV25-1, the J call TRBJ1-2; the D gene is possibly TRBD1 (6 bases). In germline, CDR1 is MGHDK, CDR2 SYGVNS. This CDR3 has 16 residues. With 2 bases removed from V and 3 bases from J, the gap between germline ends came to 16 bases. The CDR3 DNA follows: TGTGCCAGCAGTGAACCAGGGGCGCCCGGGGACTATGGCTACACCTTC. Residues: CASSEPGAPGDYGYTF.

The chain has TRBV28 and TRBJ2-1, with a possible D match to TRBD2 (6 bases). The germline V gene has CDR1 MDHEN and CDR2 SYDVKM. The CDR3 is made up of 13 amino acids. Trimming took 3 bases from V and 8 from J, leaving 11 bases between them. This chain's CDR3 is CASSLGGRDEQFF. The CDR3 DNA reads TGTGCCAGCAGTTTGGGGGGACGCGATGAGCAGTTCTTC.

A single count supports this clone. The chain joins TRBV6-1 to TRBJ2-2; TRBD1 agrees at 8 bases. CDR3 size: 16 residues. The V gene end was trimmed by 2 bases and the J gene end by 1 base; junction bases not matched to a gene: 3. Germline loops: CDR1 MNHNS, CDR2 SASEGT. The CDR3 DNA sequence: TGTGCCAGCAGTGAACTCGGGACAGGGAACACCGGGGAGCTGTTTTTT. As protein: CASSELGTGNTGELFF.

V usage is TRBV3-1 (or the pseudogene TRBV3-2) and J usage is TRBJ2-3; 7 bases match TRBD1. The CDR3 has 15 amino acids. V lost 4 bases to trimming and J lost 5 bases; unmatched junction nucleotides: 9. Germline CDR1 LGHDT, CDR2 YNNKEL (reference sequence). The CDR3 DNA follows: TGTGCCAGCAGCCTCCGGACAGGCCGGGGAGATACGCAGTATTTT. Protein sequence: CASSLRTGRGDTQYF.

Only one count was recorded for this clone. CDR3 protein: CASSLRSGGRTYEQYF. The CDR3 coding sequence is TGTGCCAGCAGCCTTCGTTCCGGCGGAAGGACCTACGAGCAGTACTTC. This chain links TRBV3-1 (or the pseudogene TRBV3-2) with TRBJ2-7; D is ambiguous. This CDR3 is 16 amino acids long. In germline, CDR1 is LGHDT, CDR2 YNNKEL (reference sequence). V lost 4 bases, J lost 2 bases, and 18 bases lay in between.

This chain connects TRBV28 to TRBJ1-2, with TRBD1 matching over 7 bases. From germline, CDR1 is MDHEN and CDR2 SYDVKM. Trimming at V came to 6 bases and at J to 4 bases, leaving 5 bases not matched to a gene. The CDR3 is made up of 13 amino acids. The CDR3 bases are TGTGCCAGCAGAAATACAGGGGTCTATGGCTACACCTTC. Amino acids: CASRNTGVYGYTF.